What follows are 12 T cell receptor beta chains derived from one specimen sequenced in a study of blood T cell repertoires in COVID-19. TCRdb's table, derived via immunoSEQ multiplex PCR, lists solely in-frame clones and lacks some. This sample carries a few hundred thousand clones, around 87% of them seen once, and the ten largest clones take about 9.4%. Input material: peripheral blood. Receptor source: a woman aged 30 to 39 with COVID-19, enrolled during active disease.

The chain links TRBV3-1 (or the pseudogene TRBV3-2) to TRBJ2-2; 11 bases line up with TRBD2. Germline V gene sequence: CDR1 LGHDT, CDR2 YNNKEL (reference sequence). There are 16 residues in the CDR3. The trim removed 1 base at V and 5 bases at J, leaving 3 bases unmatched. This CDR3 is CASSQGPSGRTGELFF. CDR3 DNA sequence: TGTGCCAGCAGCCAAGGCCCTAGCGGGAGGACCGGGGAGCTGTTTTTT.

The V gene is TRBV7-9, the J gene TRBJ1-2; D is undetermined. The CDR3 runs to 13 residues. V lost 5 bases and J lost 0, with 7 bases in between. Germline lookup yields CDR1 SEHNR and CDR2 FQNEAQ (reference sequence). This chain's CDR3 is CASSAISNYGYTF. CDR3 in DNA: TGTGCCAGCAGCGCTATTTCTAACTATGGCTACACCTTC.

J is TRBJ2-7 and V is TRBV4-1; a possible D gene is TRBD1 (5 bases). This CDR3 is built from 15 residues. Germline-derived CDR1 and CDR2 are MGHRA and YSYEKL. The V end lost 1 base, the J end lost 3 bases, and 13 bases lay between the germline ends. CDR3 sequence: CASSQGAVGVYEQYF. CDR3 DNA: TGCGCCAGCAGCCAAGGCGCTGTAGGGGTCTACGAGCAGTACTTC.

The chain employs TRBV1 and TRBJ2-7; TRBD1 is the table's D call, not checked against the DNA. TRBV1 is shown as a pseudogene. The CDR3 contains 15 residues. CDR3 sequence (DNA): TGCACCAGCAGCCAAGGTCTTCGGCAGGTCCGCGAGCAGTACTTC. It encodes CTSSQGLRQVREQYF.

The chain recombines TRBV7-6 with TRBJ2-2; 10 bases are shared with TRBD2. CDR3 length: 17 amino acids. After removal of 4 bases from V and 4 bases from J, the junction contained 9 bases not matched to a gene. Germline V lookup: CDR1 SGHVS, CDR2 FNYEAQ. The chain's CDR3 is CASSSGLARPSTGELFF. The CDR3 bases are TGTGCCAGCAGCTCGGGACTAGCGAGACCGAGCACCGGGGAGCTGTTTTTT.

The rearrangement uses TRBV19 and TRBJ2-1; TRBD2 agrees at 8 bases. The CDR3 has 16 residues. Per the germline V gene, CDR1 is LNHDA and CDR2 is SQIVND (reference sequence). The ends lost 6 bases at V and 4 bases at J; junction bases unmatched: 11. CDR3 sequence reads: CASSALRAGGYNEQFF. The CDR3 coding sequence is TGTGCCAGTAGCGCCCTGAGGGCGGGAGGATACAATGAGCAGTTCTTC.

The chain links TRBV10-2 to TRBJ1-2; D is possibly TRBD1 (5 bases). Germline CDR1 is WSHSY and CDR2 is SAAADI. Deletions cut 5 bases from V and 6 bases from J, with 16 bases between. This CDR3 spans 14 amino acids. The CDR3 here is CASSQTTGFDGYTF. The DNA for the CDR3 is TGCGCCAGCAGTCAAACTACAGGTTTCGATGGCTACACCTTC.

V gene TRBV2 combines with J gene TRBJ2-1, with TRBD1 matching 9 bases. This CDR3 has 17 residues. Germline CDR1 is SNHLY and CDR2 is FYNNEI. The junction had 6 bases not matched to a gene; V was cut back by 3 bases and J by 0 bases. CDR3 DNA sequence: TGTGCCAGCAGTGAGGGACAGGGACTTTTCTCCTACAATGAGCAGTTCTTC. Translating gives CASSEGQGLFSYNEQFF.

V and J are TRBV12-3 or TRBV12-4 and TRBJ1-2; D possibly corresponds to TRBD1 (5 bases). V shed 5 bases and J shed 6 bases, with 13 bases lying between them. The CDR3 extends over 13 amino acids. CDR3 nucleotides: TGTGCCAGCAGTCGACGGGCAGGGCATGGCTACACCTTC. As protein: CASSRRAGHGYTF.

The rearrangement uses TRBV14 and TRBJ2-7, with 8 bases fitting TRBD2. Trimming took 6 bases from V and 10 from J; bases not matched to a gene: 8. This CDR3 comprises 12 residues. Germline CDR1 SGHDN, CDR2 FVKESK. CDR3 in DNA: TGTGCCAGCAGGCGTACTAGCGGAGCCCAGTACTTC. This translates into CASRRTSGAQYF.

The V call is TRBV4-3, the J call TRBJ1-1; TRBD1 agrees at 9 bases. There are 15 residues in the CDR3. Germline assignment: CDR1 LGHNA and CDR2 YSLEER. The V segment lost 1 base and the J segment 5 bases; nucleotides outside the gene matches: 5. CDR3 sequence: CASSQAGTGWTEAFF. CDR3 coding DNA: TGCGCCAGCAGCCAAGCCGGGACAGGGTGGACTGAAGCTTTCTTT.

The chain combines TRBV2 with TRBJ2-5; TRBD2 might be the D (6 bases). Germline V gene sequence: CDR1 SNHLY, CDR2 FYNNEI. Trimming removed 6 bases from V and 1 base from J, with 15 bases in between. This CDR3 is built from 15 residues. This CDR3 reads CASSAPGLPQETQYF. The CDR3 DNA reads as TGTGCCAGCAGCGCCCCGGGACTCCCCCAAGAGACCCAGTACTTC.